A single sample gave rise to the 19 T cell receptor beta chains below, sequenced in a study of cytomegalovirus exposure and HLA in healthy donors. Both 60 Vbeta primers and 13 Jbeta primers went into the PCR. TCRdb's table, derived via immunoSEQ multiplex PCR, lists solely in-frame clones and lacks some. The table has 100,000 to 140,000 clones, around 72% seen once. The sequencing sample was made of PBMCs. These receptors all stem from a woman aged 40 to 50 in good health and CMV-seropositive.

The V call is TRBV5-1, the J call TRBJ1-2, with D maybe TRBD1 (6 bases). Trimming took off 4 bases at V and 1 base at J, with 14 bases between the two ends. Germline values: CDR1 SGHRS, CDR2 YFSETQ. There are 15 residues in the CDR3. The CDR3 region is CASSLGGGSNYGYTF. The DNA of the CDR3 is TGCGCCAGCAGCCTCGGGGGGGGCAGTAACTATGGCTACACCTTC.

This chain uses TRBV27 with TRBJ2-6; D unresolved. This CDR3 has 15 residues. Germline V gives CDR1 MNHEY, CDR2 SMNVEV (reference sequence). V was cut by 5 bases and J by 2 bases, with 10 bases left in between. The CDR3 bases are TGTGCCAGCAGTCGAGGCTCCACTGGGGCCAACGTCCTGACTTTC. Translating it yields CASSRGSTGANVLTF.

The sample holds a few counts of this clone. The same CDR3 arises from other DNA sequences in this sample as well. The J gene is TRBJ1-1, the V gene TRBV7-9; TRBD1 agrees at 9 bases. The CDR3 runs to 16 residues. V was pared by 5 bases and J by 5 bases, with 12 bases of the junction left unmatched. The V gene's germline CDR1 is SEHNR and CDR2 FQNEAQ (reference sequence). Written as DNA, the CDR3 is TGTGCCAGCAGCAAGGGACAGGGAGGCTTTTTTACTGAAGCTTTCTTT. Its protein is CASSKGQGGFFTEAFF. The full variable domain, rest sourced from reference TRBV7-9 and TRBJ1-1, is DTGVSQNPRHKITKRGQNVTFRCDPISEHNRLYWYRQTLGQGPEFLTYFQNEAQLEKSRLLSDRFSAERPKGSFSTLEIQRTEQGDSAMYLCASSKGQGGFFTEAFFGQGTRLTVV.

This clone has a single count. The chain carries TRBV4-3 and TRBJ2-3, with TRBD2 identical over 11 bases. Trimming took 1 base from V and 4 from J; bases not matched to a gene: 4. The CDR3 is 16 residues long. Germline V lookup: CDR1 LGHNA, CDR2 YSLEER. The CDR3 loop reads CASSQVAGGRADTQYF. The DNA of the CDR3 is TGCGCCAGCAGCCAAGTAGCGGGGGGGCGGGCAGATACGCAGTATTTT.

The V call is TRBV5-6, the J call TRBJ2-5, with TRBD1 matching over 10 bases. The J call could be wrong; TRBJ2-7 is a better fit for the DNA end. Germline loops: CDR1 SGHDT, CDR2 YYEEEE. This CDR3 contains 16 residues. The CDR3 spells CASSPLSGTGVNEQYF. As DNA, the CDR3 is TGTGCCAGCAGCCCCCTAAGTGGGACAGGGGTTAACGAGCAGTACTTC.

This clone was observed once. The genes are TRBV30 and TRBJ1-2; a weak D match, TRBD1 (5 bases). Per the germline V gene, CDR1 is GTSNPN and CDR2 is SVGIG (reference sequence). The CDR3 has 18 amino acids. The V end lost 4 bases, the J end lost 7 bases, and 31 bases lay between the germline ends. The CDR3 here is CAWILGGPTQPWFRGYTF. DNA for the CDR3: TGTGCCTGGATACTGGGGGGTCCGACACAGCCCTGGTTTCGTGGCTACACCTTC.

The chain recombines TRBV5-1 with TRBJ2-5, with D possibly matching TRBD2 (6 bases). Trimming pared 4 bases from V and 7 bases from J, leaving 14 bases between. CDR3 size: 13 residues. Germline V lookup: CDR1 SGHRS, CDR2 YFSETQ. The DNA of the CDR3 is TGCGCCAGCAGCCCGGGACTTACGGGGACCCAGTACTTC. Translation: CASSPGLTGTQYF.

Only a few counts were recorded for this clone. The rearrangement uses TRBV7-6 and TRBJ2-7; D is possibly TRBD1 (6 bases). This CDR3 contains 20 residues. Trimming took off 1 base at V and 0 bases at J, with 25 bases between the two ends. CDR1 is SGHVS and CDR2 is FNYEAQ in the germline V gene. For the CDR3, the DNA is TGTGCCAGCAGCTTAGAGGAGGCTAAACAGGGAAAGGTGACCTCCTACGAGCAGTACTTC. It codes for CASSLEEAKQGKVTSYEQYF. Full variable domain (remainder filled in from reference TRBV7-6 and TRBJ2-7): GAGVSQSPRYKVTKRGQDVALRCDPISGHVSLYWYRQALGQGPEFLTYFNYEAQQDKSGLPNDRFSAERPEGSISTLTIQRTEQRDSAMYRCASSLEEAKQGKVTSYEQYFGPGTRLTVT.

The genes are TRBV5-1 and TRBJ1-1; D possibly corresponds to TRBD1 (6 bases). The CDR3 length is 16 residues. Germline-derived CDR1 and CDR2 are SGHRS and YFSETQ. V was shortened by 1 base and J by 5 bases, with 18 bases between the two germline ends. CDR3 bases: TGCGCCAGCAGCTTGTCCCCACTAGGGGGTAGGACTGAAGCTTTCTTT. It encodes CASSLSPLGGRTEAFF.

The chain employs TRBV15 and TRBJ1-5, with TRBD1 as a possible D gene (5 bases). Germline V CDR1 and CDR2: LNHNV, YYDKDF (reference sequence). The CDR3 loop spans 13 amino acids. V lost 1 base and J 7 bases, leaving 8 bases between the germline ends. CDR3 DNA: TGTGCCACCAGCAGAGCAGGGTGGCAGCCCCAGCATTTT. As protein: CATSRAGWQPQHF.

The CDR3, as DNA: TGTGCCAGCAGTCGCTATGGCACAGATACGCAGTATTTT. This encodes CASSRYGTDTQYF. V gene TRBV7-2 combines with J gene TRBJ2-3; D uncertain. In germline, CDR1 is SGHTA, CDR2 FQGNSA. The CDR3 has 13 residues. V was pared by 6 bases and J by 1 base, with 8 bases between.

This clone came up once. The rearrangement joins TRBV7-9 to TRBJ2-5; D perhaps matches TRBD1 (6 bases). The CDR3 totals 12 residues. Trimming stripped 3 bases from V and 5 bases from J, with 7 bases between. Germline lookup yields CDR1 SEHNR and CDR2 FQNEAQ (reference sequence). The CDR3 nucleotides read TGTGCCAGCAGCTTTACAGGGGAGACCCAGTACTTC. This gives the protein CASSFTGETQYF. The entire variable domain, with the rest obtained from reference TRBV7-9 and TRBJ2-5, is as follows: DTGVSQNPRHKITKRGQNVTFRCDPISEHNRLYWYRQTLGQGPEFLTYFQNEAQLEKSRLLSDRFSAERPKGSFSTLEIQRTEQGDSAMYLCASSFTGETQYFGPGTRLLVL.

The chain carries TRBV7-9 and TRBJ1-2; the D gene is possibly TRBD1 (5 bases). The CDR3 is 14 amino acids. Germline assignment: CDR1 SEHNR and CDR2 FQNEAQ (reference sequence). V lost 3 bases to trimming and J lost 5 bases, with 13 bases between them. CDR3 in DNA: TGTGCCAGCAGCTTGGCAGGGCTATCTTATGGCTACACCTTC. This codes for CASSLAGLSYGYTF.

V gene TRBV30 combines with J gene TRBJ1-2; 9 bases align to TRBD1. The CDR3 totals 12 residues. CDR1 GTSNPN and CDR2 SVGIG come from the germline V gene (reference sequence). V dropped 1 base and J dropped 8; count of bases not matched to a gene: 2. DNA of the CDR3: TGTGCCTGGAGTGAAACAGGGGGCGGCTACACCTTC. Translated: CAWSETGGGYTF.

This rearrangement joins TRBV4-2 to TRBJ2-7; D remains ambiguous. Per germline, CDR1 LGHNA and CDR2 YNFKEQ. The CDR3 contains 14 residues. Trimming shortened V by 1 base and J by 5 bases, and 12 bases separated the two germline ends. CDR3: CASSQGFRSDEQYF. The CDR3 bases are TGTGCCAGCAGCCAAGGTTTCAGGTCCGACGAGCAGTACTTC.

The chain has TRBV4-2 and TRBJ2-1; 8 positions agree with TRBD2. Trimming removed 4 bases from V and 4 bases from J; junction bases left unmatched: 9. The V gene's germline CDR1 is LGHNA and CDR2 YNFKEQ. The CDR3 loop spans 16 amino acids. CDR3 sequence (DNA): TGTGCCAGCAGCCCTCTAGGTAGCGGGGCATACAATGAGCAGTTCTTC. This codes for CASSPLGSGAYNEQFF.

The V call is TRBV5-4, the J call TRBJ1-2, with a possible D match to TRBD1 (5 bases). Germline V gene data show CDR1 as SGHNT and CDR2 as YYREEE (reference sequence). The CDR3 sequence is 16 residues long. Deletions cut 0 bases from V and 5 bases from J, with 17 bases between. For the CDR3, the DNA is TGTGCCAGCAGCTTGGCCGACAGCCATGTTCCTTATGGCTACACCTTC. Translated: CASSLADSHVPYGYTF. Full variable domain (outside the CDR3, taken from reference TRBV5-4 and TRBJ1-2): ETGVTQSPTHLIKTRGQQVTLRCSSQSGHNTVSWYQQALGQGPQFIFQYYREEENGRGNFPPRFSGLQFPNYSSELNVNALELDDSALYLCASSLADSHVPYGYTFGSGTRLTVV.

This clone showed up just a few times. The V call is TRBV30, the J call TRBJ2-7, with 8 nucleotides matching TRBD2. This CDR3 has 12 residues. The germline CDR1 and CDR2 sequences are GTSNPN and SVGIG (reference sequence). Germline trimming cut 6 bases from V and 5 bases from J; bases unmatched to any gene: 6. Here the CDR3 DNA reads TGTGCCTGCTCGGGAGGGGGAAACGAGCAGTACTTC. It translates to CACSGGGNEQYF.

This chain joins TRBV14 and TRBJ2-2; 7 positions agree with TRBD1. V trimming: 0 bases; J trimming: 6 bases; junction bases outside the gene matches: 1. Germline loops: CDR1 SGHDN, CDR2 FVKESK. The CDR3 runs 14 residues. The CDR3 DNA reads TGTGCCAGCAGCCAAGAGAGGGGGCCCGGGGAGCTGTTTTTT. Its protein product is CASSQERGPGELFF.